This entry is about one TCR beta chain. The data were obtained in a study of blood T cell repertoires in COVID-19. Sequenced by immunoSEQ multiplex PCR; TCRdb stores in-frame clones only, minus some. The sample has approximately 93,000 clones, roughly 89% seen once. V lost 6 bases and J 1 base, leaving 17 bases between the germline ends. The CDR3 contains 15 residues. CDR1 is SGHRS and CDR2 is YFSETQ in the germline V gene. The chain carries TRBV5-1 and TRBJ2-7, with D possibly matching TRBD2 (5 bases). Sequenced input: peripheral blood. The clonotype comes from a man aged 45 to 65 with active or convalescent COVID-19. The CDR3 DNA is TGCGCCAGCACCGTTGTCAGCGGCCAGTCCTACGAGCAGTACTTC. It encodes CASTVVSGQSYEQYF.